This TCR beta chain was captured by sequencing in a study of T-cell memory formation after mild COVID-19. Amplification by 5'RACE using constant-segment primers produced TCR alpha and TCR beta cDNA libraries that carried sample barcodes and UMIs. In TCRdb, the 5' RACE reads were re-called with MiXCR into one record per CDR3 protein. The sample includes roughly 160,000 distinct CDR3 sequences, 13% of them seen just once. Trimming stripped 6 bases from V and 4 bases from J, with 21 bases between. The CDR3 sequence is 16 residues long. In germline, CDR1 is SGHAT, CDR2 FQNNGV. Only a few counts were recorded for this clonotype.

The chain recombines TRBV11-2 with TRBJ1-1; tentatively, D is TRBD1 (5 bases). Sequencing was done on a sample of PBMCs or a T cell subset sorted from them (not recorded which). This TCR was sampled from a man between 18 and 29 years old who had mild COVID-19 (a few samples of this study predate the infection). Cell type and time point are not known. CDR3 sequence reads: CASRSILGPRGTEAFF. The CDR3 coding sequence is TGTGCCAGCAGGTCAATCCTTGGACCGAGGGGCACTGAAGCTTTCTTT.